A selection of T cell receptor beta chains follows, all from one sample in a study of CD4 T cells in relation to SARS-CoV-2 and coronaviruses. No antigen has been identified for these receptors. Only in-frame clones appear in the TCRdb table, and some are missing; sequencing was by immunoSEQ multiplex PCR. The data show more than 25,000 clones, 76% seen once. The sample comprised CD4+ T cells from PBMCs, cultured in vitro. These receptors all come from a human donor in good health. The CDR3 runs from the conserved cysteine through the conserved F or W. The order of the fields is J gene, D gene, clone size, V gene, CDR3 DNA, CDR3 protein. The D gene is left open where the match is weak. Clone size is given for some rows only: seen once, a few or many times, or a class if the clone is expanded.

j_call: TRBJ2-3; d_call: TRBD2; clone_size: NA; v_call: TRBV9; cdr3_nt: TGTGCCAGCAGCCCAGGACTAGTGAAAACAGATACGCAGTATTTT; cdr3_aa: CASSPGLVKTDTQYF
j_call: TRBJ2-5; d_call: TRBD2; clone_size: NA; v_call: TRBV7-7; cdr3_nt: TGTGCCAGCAGCTTAGGGGGGACTAGCGGGGGAAGGGGAGAGACCCAGTACTTC; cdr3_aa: CASSLGGTSGGRGETQYF
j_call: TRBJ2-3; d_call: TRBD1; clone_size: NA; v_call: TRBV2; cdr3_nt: TGTGCCAGCAGGGGCCCCGGGACAGGGGTCCCCCCAGGCACAGATACGCAGTATTTT; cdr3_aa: CASRGPGTGVPPGTDTQYF
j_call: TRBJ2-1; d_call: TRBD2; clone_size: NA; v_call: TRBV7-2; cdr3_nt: TGTGCCAGCAGCTTAGGACTAGCGGGGTACAATGAGCAGTTCTTC; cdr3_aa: CASSLGLAGYNEQFF
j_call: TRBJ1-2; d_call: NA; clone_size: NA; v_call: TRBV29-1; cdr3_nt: TGCAGCGTTGACCGCCCGGCGGGGCAATTGGTAGGCGGCTACACCTTC; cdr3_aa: CSVDRPAGQLVGGYTF
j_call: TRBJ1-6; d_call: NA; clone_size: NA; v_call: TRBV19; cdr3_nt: TGTGCCACCAACCCCTCGCCCATCTCCTATAATTCACCCCTCCACTTT; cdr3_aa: CATNPSPISYNSPLHF
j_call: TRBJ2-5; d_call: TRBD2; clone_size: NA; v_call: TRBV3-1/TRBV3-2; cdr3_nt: TGTGCCAGCAGCTTATACGGGGGGGTAGAGACCCAGTACTTC; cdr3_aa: CASSLYGGVETQYF
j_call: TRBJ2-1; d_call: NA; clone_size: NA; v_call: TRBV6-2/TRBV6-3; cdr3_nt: TGTGCCAGCAGTTACCCGGACAGCCCAACCTACAATGAGCAGTTCTTC; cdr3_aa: CASSYPDSPTYNEQFF
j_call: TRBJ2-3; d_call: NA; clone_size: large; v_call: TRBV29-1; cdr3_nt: TGCAGCGTTGCCCTGGGAGGCACAGATACGCAGTATTTT; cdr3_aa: CSVALGGTDTQYF
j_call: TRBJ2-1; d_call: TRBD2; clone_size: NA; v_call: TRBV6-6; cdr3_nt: TGTGCCAGCAGGGATGGACTAGCGGGATATGAGCAGTTCTTC; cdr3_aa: CASRDGLAGYEQFF
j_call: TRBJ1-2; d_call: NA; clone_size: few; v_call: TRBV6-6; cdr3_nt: TGTGCCAGCAGTTACGGGAGCAGGGAAGCTGGCTACACCTTC; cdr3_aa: CASSYGSREAGYTF
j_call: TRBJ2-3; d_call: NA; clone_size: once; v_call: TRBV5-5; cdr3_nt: TGTGCCAGCTACTACAGGGACTCAAGCACAGATACGCAGTATTTT; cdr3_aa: CASYYRDSSTDTQYF
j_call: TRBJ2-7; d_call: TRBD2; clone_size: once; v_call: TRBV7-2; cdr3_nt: TGTGCCAGCAGCTTCTCCTCGGGACTAGCGGGAGTCGAGCAGTACTTC; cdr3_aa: CASSFSSGLAGVEQYF
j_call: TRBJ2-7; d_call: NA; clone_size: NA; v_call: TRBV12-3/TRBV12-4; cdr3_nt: TGTGCCAGCAGTTTAAGGAACTCCTACGAGCAGTACTTC; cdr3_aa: CASSLRNSYEQYF
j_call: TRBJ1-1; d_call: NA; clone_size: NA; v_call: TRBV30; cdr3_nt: TGTGCCTGGAGTGTACGGGGGAAGCTCGAAGCTTTCTTT; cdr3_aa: CAWSVRGKLEAFF
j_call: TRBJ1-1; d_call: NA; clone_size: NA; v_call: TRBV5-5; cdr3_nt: TGTGCCAGCAGCTTGATCCCGGAGAACACTGAAGCTTTCTTT; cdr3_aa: CASSLIPENTEAFF
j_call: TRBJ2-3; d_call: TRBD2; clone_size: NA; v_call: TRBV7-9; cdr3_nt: TGTGCCAGCAGCCCGGGGGGGCAGTATACGCAGTATTTT; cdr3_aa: CASSPGGQYTQYF
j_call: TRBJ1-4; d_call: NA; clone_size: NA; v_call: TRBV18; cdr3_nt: TGTGCCAGCTCAGGGGGTTTTGGTGAAAAACTGTTTTTT; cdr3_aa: CASSGGFGEKLFF
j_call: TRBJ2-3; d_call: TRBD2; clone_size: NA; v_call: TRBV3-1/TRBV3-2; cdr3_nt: TGTGCCAGCAGCCCCAATAGCGGGGGGGCCTTAGATACGCAGTATTTT; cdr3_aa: CASSPNSGGALDTQYF
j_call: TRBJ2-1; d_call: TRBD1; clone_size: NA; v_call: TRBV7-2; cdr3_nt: TGTGCCAGCAGCATAGACAGGGGCACCTACAATGAGCAGTTCTTC; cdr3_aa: CASSIDRGTYNEQFF
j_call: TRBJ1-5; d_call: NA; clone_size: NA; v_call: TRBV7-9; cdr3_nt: TGTGCCAGCAGCTTGGGGGAGGTAAACAATCAGCCCCAGCATTTT; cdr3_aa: CASSLGEVNNQPQHF
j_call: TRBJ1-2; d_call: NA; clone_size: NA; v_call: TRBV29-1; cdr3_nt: TGCAGCGTTGAGGGGCAGGGAACCTATGGCTACACCTTC; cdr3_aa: CSVEGQGTYGYTF
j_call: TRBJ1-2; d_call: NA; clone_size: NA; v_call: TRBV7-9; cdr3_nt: TGTGCCAGCAGCTTAAGTTGGGCAGGGGACTATGGCTACACCTTC; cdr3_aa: CASSLSWAGDYGYTF
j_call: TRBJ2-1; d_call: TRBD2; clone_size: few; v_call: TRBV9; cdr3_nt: TGTGCCAGCAGCGTGGGGGAGGGACTAGCGGGAGCGTACAATGAGCAGTTCTTC; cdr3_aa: CASSVGEGLAGAYNEQFF
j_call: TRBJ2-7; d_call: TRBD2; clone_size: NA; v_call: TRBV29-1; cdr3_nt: TGCAGCGTTGAGGGGTTAGCGGGAGTTCACTACGAGCAGTACTTC; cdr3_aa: CSVEGLAGVHYEQYF
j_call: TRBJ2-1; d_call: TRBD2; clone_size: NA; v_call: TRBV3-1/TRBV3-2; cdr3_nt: TGTGCCAGCAGTCAACCCGTCCAAACCACCGGGACTAGAATCTACAATGAGCAGTTCTTC; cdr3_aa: CASSQPVQTTGTRIYNEQFF
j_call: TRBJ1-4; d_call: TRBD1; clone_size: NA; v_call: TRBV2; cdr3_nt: TGTGCCAGCCAAGGTCAGGGGGCGGGTGAAAAACTGTTTTTT; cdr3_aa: CASQGQGAGEKLFF
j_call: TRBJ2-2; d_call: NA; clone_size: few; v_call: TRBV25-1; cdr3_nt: TGTGCCAGCAGTGTAGCGGACAGGAACACCGGGGAGCTGTTTTTT; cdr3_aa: CASSVADRNTGELFF
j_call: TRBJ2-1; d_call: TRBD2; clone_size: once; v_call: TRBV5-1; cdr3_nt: TGCGCCAGCAGCTTGGACACTAGCGGAGTACAATACAATGAGCAGTTCTTC; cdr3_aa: CASSLDTSGVQYNEQFF